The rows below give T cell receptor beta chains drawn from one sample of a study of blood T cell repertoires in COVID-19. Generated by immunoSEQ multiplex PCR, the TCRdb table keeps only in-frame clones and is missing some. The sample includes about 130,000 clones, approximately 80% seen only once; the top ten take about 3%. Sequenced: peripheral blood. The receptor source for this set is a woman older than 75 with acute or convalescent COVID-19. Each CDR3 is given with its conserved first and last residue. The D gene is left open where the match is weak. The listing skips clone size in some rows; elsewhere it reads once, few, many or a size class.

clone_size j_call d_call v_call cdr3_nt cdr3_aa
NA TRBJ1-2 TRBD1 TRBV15 TGTGCCACCAGCAGGGCGACAGGGGGCAACTATGGCTACACCTTC CATSRATGGNYGYTF
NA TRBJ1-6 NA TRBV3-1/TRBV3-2 TGTGCCAGCAGCCAACCGGGGGAGAACGGGCGTTATAATTCACCCCTCCACTTT CASSQPGENGRYNSPLHF
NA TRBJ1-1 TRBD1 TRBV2 TGTGCCAGCAGGGCAGGGGGACCTAACACTGAAGCTTTCTTT CASRAGGPNTEAFF
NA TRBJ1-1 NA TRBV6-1 TGTGCCAGCAGTGACCAGGGTGCCACTGAAGCTTTCTTT CASSDQGATEAFF
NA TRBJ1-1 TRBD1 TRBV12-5 TGTGCTAGTGATACCAAATCACAGGGGGCGCGTACGGACACTGAAGCTTTCTTT CASDTKSQGARTDTEAFF
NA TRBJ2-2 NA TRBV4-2 TGTGCCAGCAGTCCCTTCGCAGGGGCCGAGGAAACCGGGGAGCTGTTTTTT CASSPFAGAEETGELFF
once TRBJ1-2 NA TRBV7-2 TGTGCCAGCCGTTACCTACGAATCCGGACATACTATGGCTACACCTTC CASRYLRIRTYYGYTF
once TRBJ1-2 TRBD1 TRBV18 TGTGCCAGCTCAATTGACAGGGCGGCTAACTATGGCTACACCTTC CASSIDRAANYGYTF
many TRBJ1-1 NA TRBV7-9 TGTGCCAGCAGCTTAGCGACAGGTAACACTGAAGCTTTCTTT CASSLATGNTEAFF
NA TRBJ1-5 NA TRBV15 TGTGCCACCGCAGGCATCTATAGCAATCAGCCCCAGCATTTT CATAGIYSNQPQHF
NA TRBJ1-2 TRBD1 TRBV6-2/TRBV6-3 TGTGCCAGCAGCCGGACAGGGGCTAACTATGGCTACACCTTC CASSRTGANYGYTF
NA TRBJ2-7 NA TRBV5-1 TGCGCCAGCAGCTTGAACGGCAGGGCCCCCGACGAGCAGTACTTC CASSLNGRAPDEQYF
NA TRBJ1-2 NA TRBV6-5 TGTGCCAGCAGACCCGGAGCCCCTTGGTATGGCTACACCTTC CASRPGAPWYGYTF
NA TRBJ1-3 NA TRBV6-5 TGTGCCAGCAGTAGACAGCCCGTGGCTGGAAACACCATATATTTT CASSRQPVAGNTIYF
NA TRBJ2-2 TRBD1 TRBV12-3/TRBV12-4 TGTGCCAGCAGTCCTAACGGCAACAGGGGGGTGTTTTTT CASSPNGNRGVFF
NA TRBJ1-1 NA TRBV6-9 TGTGCCAGCAGTTCCCTGGCGGCAGGGGTAAGTAACACTGAAGCTTTCTTT CASSSLAAGVSNTEAFF
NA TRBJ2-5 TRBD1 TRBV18 TGTGCCAGCTCTCGACAGGGGATGCAGGAGACCCAGTACTTC CASSRQGMQETQYF
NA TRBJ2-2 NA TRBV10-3 TGTGCCATCTCGGATGAGGGATCCACCGGGGAGCTGTTTTTT CAISDEGSTGELFF
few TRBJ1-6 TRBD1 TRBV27 TGTGCCAGCAGGTTGGACAGGGGGAATTCACCCCTCCACTTT CASRLDRGNSPLHF
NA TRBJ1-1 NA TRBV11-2 TGTGCCAGCAGCTTAGATGCGTTGAGGACAGTTCGTGTTGAAGCTTTCTTT CASSLDALRTVRVEAFF
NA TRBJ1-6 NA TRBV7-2 TGTGCCAGCAGCCCAAGCGCGGGGGTCGATTCACCCCTCCACTTT CASSPSAGVDSPLHF
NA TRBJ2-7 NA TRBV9 TGTGCCAGCAGCAGTGACCGGAGGGACGAGCAGTACTTC CASSSDRRDEQYF
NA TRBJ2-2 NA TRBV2 TGTGCCAGCAGTGTGCTGCGTCTCGGACTTACCGCCGGGGAGCTGTTTTTT CASSVLRLGLTAGELFF
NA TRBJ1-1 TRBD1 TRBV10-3 TGTGCCATCAGTGCAGCAAAGGGACAGCTGAACACTGAAGCTTTCTTT CAISAAKGQLNTEAFF
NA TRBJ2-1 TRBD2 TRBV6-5 TGTGCCAGCAGCTCCGGGACTACCTTTGACGAGTTCTTC CASSSGTTFDEFF
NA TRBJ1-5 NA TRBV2 TGTGCCAGCAGTGACGTCGGGTCCTATCAGCCCCAGCATTTT CASSDVGSYQPQHF
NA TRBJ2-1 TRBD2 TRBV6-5 TGTGCCAGCAGTTCCGGACTAGCGGGGCAGTTCTTC CASSSGLAGQFF
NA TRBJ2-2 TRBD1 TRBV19 TGTGCCAGCTTAAACAGGGGAAGGGCCCTACGGTCCGGGGAGCTGTTTTTT CASLNRGRALRSGELFF
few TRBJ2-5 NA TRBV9 TGTGCCAGCAGCGTAGGAAATGGAGGGGGCCAGGAGACCCAGTACTTC CASSVGNGGGQETQYF
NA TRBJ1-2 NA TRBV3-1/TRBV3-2 TGTGCCAGCAGCCTCCTTACCTTGGGAGGGGAGGGCGGCTACACCTTC CASSLLTLGGEGGYTF
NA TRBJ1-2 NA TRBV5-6 TGTGCCAGCAGCTTGATCCCAGATCATCATGGCTACACCTTC CASSLIPDHHGYTF
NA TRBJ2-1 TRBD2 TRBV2 TGTGCCAGCAGAGGGACTAGCGCTTATGGCGAGCAGTTCTTC CASRGTSAYGEQFF
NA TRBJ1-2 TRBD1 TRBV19 TGTGCCAGTAGTCGACAGGGGCGGTATGGCTACACCTTC CASSRQGRYGYTF
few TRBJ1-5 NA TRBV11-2 TGTGCCAGCAGCCCTGACAGTCGCGATCAGCCCCAGCATTTT CASSPDSRDQPQHF
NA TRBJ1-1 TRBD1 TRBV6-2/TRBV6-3 TGTGCCAGCAGTTACTCCCGGACAGGCGCTAAGACTGAAGCTTTCTTT CASSYSRTGAKTEAFF
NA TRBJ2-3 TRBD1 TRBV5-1 TGCGCCAGCAGCTTCGGACAGGGGAAAGATACGCAGTATTTT CASSFGQGKDTQYF
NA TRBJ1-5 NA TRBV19 TGTGCCAGTAGTATACCCCGACTCAATCAGCCCCAGCATTTT CASSIPRLNQPQHF
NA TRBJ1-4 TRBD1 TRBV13 TGTGCCAGCAGCTCTGGACAGGGAGGGAAACTGTTTTTT CASSSGQGGKLFF
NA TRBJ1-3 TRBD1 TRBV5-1 TGCGCCAGCAGCTTTCTTGGACAGGGTTCCCTCTCTGGAAACACCATATATTTT CASSFLGQGSLSGNTIYF
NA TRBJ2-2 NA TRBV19 TGTGCCAGTAGTATGGGGCCGGCTAACACCGGGGAGCTGTTTTTT CASSMGPANTGELFF
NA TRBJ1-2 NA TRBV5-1 TGCGCCAGCAGCTTGGCCCTATCTTCCGGGACAACTAACTATGGCTACACCTTC CASSLALSSGTTNYGYTF
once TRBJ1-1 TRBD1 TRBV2 TGTGCCAGCAGTCGACAGGGGACAACGAACACTGAAGCTTTCTTT CASSRQGTTNTEAFF
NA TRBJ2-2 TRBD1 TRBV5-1 TGCGCCAGCAGGCGGACGACAGGGGGCGAGAACACCGGGGAGCTGTTTTTT CASRRTTGGENTGELFF
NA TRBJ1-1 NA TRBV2 TGTGCCACGATGAAGAACGGACAGTACACTGAAGCTTTCTTT CATMKNGQYTEAFF
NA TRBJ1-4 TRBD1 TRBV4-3 TGCGCCAGCAGCCAAGGGACCGGGACAGGCGCAACTAATGAAAAACTGTTTTTT CASSQGTGTGATNEKLFF
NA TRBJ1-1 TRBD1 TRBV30 TGTGCCTGGAGTAGGGACAGACTTAGAAGGAACACTGAAGCTTTCTTT CAWSRDRLRRNTEAFF
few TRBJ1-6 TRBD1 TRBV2 TGTGCCAGCGTACGGGACAGGGTAGAATCACCCCTCCACTTT CASVRDRVESPLHF
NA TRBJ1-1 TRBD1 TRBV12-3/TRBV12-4 TGTGCCAGCAGGTTAGGGGGCCGCACTGAAGCTTTCTTT CASRLGGRTEAFF
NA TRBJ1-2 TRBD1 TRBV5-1 TGCGCCAGCAGCCCGGACAGGGGGGGACATGGCTACACCTTC CASSPDRGGHGYTF
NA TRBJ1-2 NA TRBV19 TGTGCCAGTAGTATTTGGCAGGGTAAAAACTATGGCTACACCTTC CASSIWQGKNYGYTF
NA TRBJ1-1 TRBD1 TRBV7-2 TGTGCCAGCAGCGGCGGACGGGACAGGGAAGCTTTCTTT CASSGGRDREAFF